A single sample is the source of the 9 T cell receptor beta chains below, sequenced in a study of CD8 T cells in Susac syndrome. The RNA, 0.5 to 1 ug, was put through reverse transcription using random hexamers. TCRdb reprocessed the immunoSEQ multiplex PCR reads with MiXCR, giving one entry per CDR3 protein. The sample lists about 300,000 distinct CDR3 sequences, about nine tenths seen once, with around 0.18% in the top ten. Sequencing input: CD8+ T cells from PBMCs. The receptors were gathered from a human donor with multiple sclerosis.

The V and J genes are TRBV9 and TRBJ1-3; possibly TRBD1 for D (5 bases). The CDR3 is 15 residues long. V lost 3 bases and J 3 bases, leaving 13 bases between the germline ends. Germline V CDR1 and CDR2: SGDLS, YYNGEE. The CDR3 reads CASSAAGGGGNTIYF. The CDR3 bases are TGTGCCAGCAGCGCCGCCGGGGGAGGTGGAAACACCATATATTTT.

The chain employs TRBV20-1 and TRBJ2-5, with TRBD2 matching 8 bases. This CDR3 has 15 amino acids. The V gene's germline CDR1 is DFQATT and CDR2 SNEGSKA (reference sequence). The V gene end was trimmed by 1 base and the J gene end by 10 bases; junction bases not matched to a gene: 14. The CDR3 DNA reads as TGCAGTGCTAGAGCGGTGGCGACTAGCGCCGTGTTCCAGTACTTC. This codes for CSARAVATSAVFQYF.

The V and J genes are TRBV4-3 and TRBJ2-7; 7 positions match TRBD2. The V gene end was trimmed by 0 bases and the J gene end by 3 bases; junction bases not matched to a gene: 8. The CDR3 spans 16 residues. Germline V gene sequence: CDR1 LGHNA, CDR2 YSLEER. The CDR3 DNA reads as TGCGCCAGCAGCCAAGATCCGGGGGAGGGCCGCTACGAGCAGTACTTC. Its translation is CASSQDPGEGRYEQYF.

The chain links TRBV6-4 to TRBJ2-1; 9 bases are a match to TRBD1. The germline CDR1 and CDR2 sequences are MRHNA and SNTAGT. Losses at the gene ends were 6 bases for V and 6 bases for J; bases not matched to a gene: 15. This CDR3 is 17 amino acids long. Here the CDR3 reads CASSPTPPGQGINEQFF. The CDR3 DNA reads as TGTGCCAGCAGCCCAACCCCCCCGGGACAGGGAATCAATGAGCAGTTCTTC.

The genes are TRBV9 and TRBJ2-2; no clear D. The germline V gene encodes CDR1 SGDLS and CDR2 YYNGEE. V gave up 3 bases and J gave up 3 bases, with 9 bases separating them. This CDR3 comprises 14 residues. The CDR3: CASSAPWDTGELFF. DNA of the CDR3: TGTGCCAGCAGCGCCCCCTGGGACACCGGGGAGCTGTTTTTT.

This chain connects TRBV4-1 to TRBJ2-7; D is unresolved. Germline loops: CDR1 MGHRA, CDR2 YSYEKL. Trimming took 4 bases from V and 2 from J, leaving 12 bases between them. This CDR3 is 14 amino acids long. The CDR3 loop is CASSPGDGTYEQYF. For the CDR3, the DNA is TGCGCCAGCAGCCCCGGCGACGGCACCTACGAGCAGTACTTC.

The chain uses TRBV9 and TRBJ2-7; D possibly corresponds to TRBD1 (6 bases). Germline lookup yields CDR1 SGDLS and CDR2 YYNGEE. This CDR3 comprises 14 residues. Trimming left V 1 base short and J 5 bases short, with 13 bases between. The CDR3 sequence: CASSVFGGEDEQYF. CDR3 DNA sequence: TGTGCCAGCAGCGTATTTGGGGGCGAAGACGAGCAGTACTTC. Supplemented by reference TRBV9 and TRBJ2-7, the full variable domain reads DSGVTQTPKHLITATGQRVTLRCSPRSGDLSVYWYQQSLDQGLQFLIQYYNGEERAKGNILERFSAQQFPDLHSELNLSSLELGDSALYFCASSVFGGEDEQYFGPGTRLTVT.

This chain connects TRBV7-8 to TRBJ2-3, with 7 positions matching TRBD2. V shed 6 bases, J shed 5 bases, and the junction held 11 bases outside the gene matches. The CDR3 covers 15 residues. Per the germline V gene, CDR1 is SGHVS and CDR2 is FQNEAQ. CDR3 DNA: TGTGCCAGCAGTCCGAGCGCGGGGGTCGGAGATACGCAGTATTTT. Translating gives CASSPSAGVGDTQYF.

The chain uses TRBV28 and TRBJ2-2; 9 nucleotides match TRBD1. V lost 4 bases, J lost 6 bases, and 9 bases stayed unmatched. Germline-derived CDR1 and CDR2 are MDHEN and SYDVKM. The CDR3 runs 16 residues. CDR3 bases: TGTGCCAGCAGTTCCTTCCGGGACAGGGTTTCCGGGGAGCTGTTTTTT. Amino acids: CASSSFRDRVSGELFF.